This TCR beta chain was obtained from a study of vaccination effects on CD4 cells after COVID-19. General study results and limits: Both infection-induced and vaccine-induced clones contracted markedly at late post-vaccination timepoints.

TCRdb keeps only in-frame clones here, not all; method: immunoSEQ multiplex PCR. The sample records 45,000 to 60,000 clones, 60% to 75% being singletons. V lost 2 bases and J 0 bases, leaving 11 bases between the germline ends. This CDR3 has 15 residues. Germline values: CDR1 MNHEY, CDR2 SMNVEV (reference sequence). Note on this clone: No antigen is known for it.

Isolation of CD4+ T cells took place after around 10 days of culture. Subjects were given two BNT162b2 or mRNA-1273 vaccine doses. This sequence originates from a human donor who received a COVID-19 vaccine. The specimen was CD4+ T cells from PBMCs cultured without peptide, collected after COVID-19 vaccination. This chain uses TRBV27 with TRBJ2-7; tentative D call: TRBD2 (5 bases). The CDR3 coding sequence is TGTGCCAGCAGTTTAGTGGTGGGGAGCTCCTACGAGCAGTACTTC. Encoded protein: CASSLVVGSSYEQYF.